The 10 T cell receptor beta chains below all came from one sample that was sequenced in a study of early T cells in non-severe SARS-CoV-2 infection. TCRdb processed the 5' RACE reads anew with MiXCR; each CDR3 protein has one entry. The repertoire holds 87,000 or so distinct CDR3 sequences, with 12% to 15% as singletons. The sequencing sample was made of whole blood. The receptors come from an adult who was a healthcare worker with PCR-confirmed SARS-CoV-2 infection or an uninfected control (not recorded which).

There are a few counts of this clonotype. The V gene is TRBV5-1, the J gene TRBJ2-1; possible D gene TRBD2, 5 bases. CDR3 size: 14 residues. Germline CDR1 is SGHRS and CDR2 is YFSETQ. With 4 bases removed from V and 6 bases from J, the gap between germline ends came to 14 bases. CDR3 region: CASSTGNAVNEQFF. Written as DNA, the CDR3 is TGCGCCAGCAGCACCGGGAACGCGGTCAATGAGCAGTTCTTC.

This clonotype was observed a few times. The CDR3 region has the DNA TGCAGTGCTAGACAGGGAGCCGGAAACACCATATATTTT. Its translation: CSARQGAGNTIYF. V usage is TRBV20-1 and J usage is TRBJ1-3, with D maybe TRBD1 (5 bases). This CDR3 has 13 residues. Germline V gene sequence: CDR1 DFQATT, CDR2 SNEGSKA (reference sequence). V lost 2 bases to trimming and J lost 4 bases, with 9 bases between them.

The gene calls are TRBV4-3 and TRBJ2-3, with 9 bases identical to TRBD2. The CDR3 totals 17 residues. Germline V gives CDR1 LGHNA, CDR2 YSLEER. Trimming cost V 4 bases and J 3 bases; bases outside gene matches: 11. The CDR3 loop reads CASSPTWRGGQTDTQYF. For the CDR3, the DNA is TGCGCCAGCAGCCCAACCTGGCGGGGGGGCCAGACAGATACGCAGTATTTT.

This clonotype appeared many times. The chain has TRBV24-1 and TRBJ2-2, with D hard to call. CDR3 length equals 15 residues. Deletions cut 3 bases from V and 2 bases from J, with 9 bases between. Germline CDR1 reads KGHDR; CDR2 reads SFDVKD. The CDR3 reads CATSDGGRNTGELFF. DNA of the CDR3: TGTGCCACCAGTGATGGTGGCAGAAACACCGGGGAGCTGTTTTTT.

This clonotype was found a few times. The chain combines TRBV19 with TRBJ1-5; TRBD1 matches at 8 bases. CDR3 size: 15 residues. The germline V gene has CDR1 LNHDA and CDR2 SQIVND (reference sequence). With V trimmed by 6 bases and J by 0 bases, 4 bases remained unmatched. The CDR3 loop reads CASRNRGDSNQPQHF. The DNA for the CDR3 is TGTGCCAGTAGGAACAGGGGGGATAGCAATCAGCCCCAGCATTTT.

As concerns this clonotype: Germline is not matched at one junction end, which may reflect a read error. V gene TRBV28 combines with J gene TRBJ1-5; tentatively, D is TRBD1 (6 bases). Germline CDR1 MDHEN, CDR2 SYDVKM. This CDR3 contains 14 residues. The DNA of the CDR3 is TGTGCCAGCAGTGTATGGGACAAGCCGAAGCCCCAGCATTTT. Its translation is CASSVWDKPKPQHF. Based on the CDR3 plus reference TRBV28 and TRBJ1-5, the full variable domain is DVKVTQSSRYLVKRTGEKVFLECVQDMDHENMFWYRQDPGLGLRLIYFSYDVKMKEKGDIPEGYSVSREKKERFSLILESASTNQTSMYLCASSVWDKPKPQHFGDGTRLSIL.

This chain links TRBV13 with TRBJ2-7; the D gene is possibly TRBD1 (5 bases). The length of the CDR3 is 12 residues. Trimming left V 8 bases short and J 5 bases short, with 13 bases between. Germline V gene data show CDR1 as PRHDT and CDR2 as FYEKMQ (reference sequence). CDR3 nucleotides: TGTGCCAGCCGTACAGGTGCCAACGAGCAGTACTTC. Its protein product is CASRTGANEQYF.

The gene calls are TRBV7-9 and TRBJ2-3; possibly TRBD2 for D (5 bases). V shed 8 bases and J shed 6 bases, with 21 bases lying between them. The CDR3 runs to 15 residues. Germline-derived CDR1 and CDR2 are SEHNR and FQNEAQ (reference sequence). The CDR3 DNA follows: TGTGCCAGCTTACAATCAGGACTCCCGACGGATACGCAGTATTTT. Its translation is CASLQSGLPTDTQYF.

This clonotype was seen more than once but under ten times. J is TRBJ1-6 and V is TRBV28; D gene ambiguous. Between the trimmed V and J ends, which lost 6 bases and 10 bases, there was a span of 16 bases. The CDR3 sequence is 14 residues long. The germline gives CDR1 MDHEN, CDR2 SYDVKM. CDR3 loop: CASSPVRGLSPLHF. CDR3 coding DNA: TGTGCCAGCAGCCCGGTACGAGGGCTATCACCCCTCCACTTT.

J is TRBJ1-1 and V is TRBV20-1; a possible D gene is TRBD1 (6 bases). Germline CDR1 DFQATT, CDR2 SNEGSKA (reference sequence). The CDR3 covers 16 residues. CDR3 in DNA: TGCAGGCCGGGAAGACCCAGGGGCACCATGAACACTGAAGCTTTCTTT. Its translation: CRPGRPRGTMNTEAFF.